One and the same sample provided the 32 T cell receptor beta chains below, sequenced in a study of CD8+CD57+ T cells in acquired aplastic anemia. TCR beta VDJ combinations and CDR3 sequences were profiled from genomic DNA. Using its own MiXCR run on the reads, TCRdb lists one record per CDR3 protein. Of 150,000 to 200,000 distinct CDR3 sequences listed, less than 65% are singletons. Sequenced material: sorted CD4+, CD8+, or CD8+CD57+ T cells (not recorded which) from PBMCs. These receptors all stem from a human donor with severe aplastic anemia or a healthy control (not recorded which).

The V and J genes are TRBV2 and TRBJ2-7; tentatively, D is TRBD2 (5 bases). V was pared by 0 bases and J by 6 bases, with 9 bases between. Germline V gene sequence: CDR1 SNHLY, CDR2 FYNNEI. The CDR3 is made up of 13 amino acids. The DNA of the CDR3 is TGTGCCAGCAGTGAAGCTGAGGGTGGCGAGCAGTACTTC. This gives the protein CASSEAEGGEQYF.

This chain joins TRBV4-3 and TRBJ1-3; D gene unclear. This CDR3 contains 15 residues. Germline loops: CDR1 LGHNA, CDR2 YSLEER. V was shortened by 0 bases and J by 2 bases, with 8 bases between the two germline ends. CDR3 bases: TGCGCCAGCAGCCAAGATCGCGGGACTGGAAACACCATATATTTT. This codes for CASSQDRGTGNTIYF.

This rearrangement joins TRBV10-3 to TRBJ1-1; no firm D call. V dropped 4 bases and J dropped 4 bases, with 16 bases sitting between them. Germline V gene lookup returns CDR1 ENHRY and CDR2 SYGVKD. The CDR3 has 15 amino acids. DNA of the CDR3: TGTGCCATCAGTGCAGGAGGCCAATCTCTCACTGAAGCTTTCTTT. This gives the protein CAISAGGQSLTEAFF.

This clonotype was detected only a few times. V usage is TRBV20-1 and J usage is TRBJ1-5, with a tentative D call TRBD1 (6 bases). Germline V gene sequence: CDR1 DFQATT, CDR2 SNEGSKA (reference sequence). The CDR3 has 13 amino acids. Trimming left V 2 bases short and J 5 bases short, with 10 bases between. This CDR3 is CSARKGVDQPQHF. The CDR3 nucleotides read TGCAGTGCTAGAAAGGGGGTGGATCAGCCCCAGCATTTT.

The table lists this clonotype with a count of one. CDR3 residues: CGTASGTDTQYF. The DNA for the CDR3 is TGTGGCACGGCTAGCGGCACAGATACGCAGTATTTT. The chain links TRBV10-3 to TRBJ2-3; tentative D call: TRBD2 (6 bases). The CDR3 has 12 residues. Germline values: CDR1 ENHRY, CDR2 SYGVKD.

The chain couples TRBV5-6 to TRBJ2-7; 7 bases align to TRBD1. The CDR3 has 14 amino acids. Germline V CDR1 and CDR2: SGHDT, YYEEEE. The J segment lost 6 bases and the V segment lost 2 bases, leaving 8 bases of the junction unmatched. The CDR3: CASSLDRGRREQYF. CDR3 DNA: TGTGCCAGCAGCTTAGATAGGGGGCGTCGCGAGCAGTACTTC.

The chain recombines TRBV2 with TRBJ2-7, with D possibly TRBD1 on 6 matching bases. Trimming shortened V by 11 bases and J by 3 bases, and 14 bases separated the two germline ends. CDR3 size: 12 residues. The V gene's germline CDR1 is SNHLY and CDR2 FYNNEI. CDR3 protein: CAGRTDHYEQYF. The CDR3 nucleotides are TGTGCCGGGCGGACAGACCACTACGAGCAGTACTTC.

This clonotype was counted at least ten times. The genes are TRBV7-3 and TRBJ2-3; unclear D gene. Germline CDR1 SGHTA, CDR2 FQGTGA. V shed 3 bases and J shed 4 bases, with 8 bases lying between them. The CDR3 has 13 residues. CDR3 residues: CASSFNGPDTQYF. The DNA for the CDR3 is TGTGCCAGCAGCTTCAATGGCCCAGATACGCAGTATTTT.

On this clonotype: Relative to the germline gene, one junction end is altered; a read error may explain this. The rearrangement links TRBV7-7 to TRBJ2-1, with TRBD2 identical over 8 bases. The CDR3 loop spans 13 amino acids. CDR1 is SSHAT, CDR2 FNYEAQ, per germline (reference sequence). The CDR3 bases are TGTGCTAGCAGCTTAGAGAGCGGGGGTGAGCAGTTCTTC. This codes for CASSLESGGEQFF.

V and J are TRBV20-1 and TRBJ2-3, with 7 bases fitting TRBD2. Germline CDR1 is DFQATT and CDR2 is SNEGSKA (reference sequence). This CDR3 is 15 amino acids long. After removal of 4 bases from V and 5 bases from J, the junction contained 12 bases not matched to a gene. The CDR3: CSATLGGLEEDTQYF. The CDR3 DNA sequence: TGCAGTGCTACATTGGGGGGGTTGGAGGAAGATACGCAGTATTTT.

This clonotype showed up many times. The V and J genes are TRBV6-1 and TRBJ2-7, with TRBD2 matching over 15 bases. The CDR3 covers 17 residues. V was clipped by 8 bases and J by 0 bases; unmatched bases: 8. Per the germline V gene, CDR1 is MNHNS and CDR2 is SASEGT. This CDR3 reads CASLGTSGGHSSYEQYF. In DNA form, the CDR3 reads TGTGCCAGCCTCGGGACTAGCGGGGGGCACAGCTCCTACGAGCAGTACTTC.

The gene calls are TRBV25-1 and TRBJ2-3; TRBD2 matches at 12 bases. Germline V gene lookup returns CDR1 MGHDK and CDR2 SYGVNS. With 6 bases clipped from V and 4 bases from J, the junction kept 2 bases outside the gene matches. The CDR3 loop spans 14 amino acids. Here the CDR3 DNA reads TGTGCCAGCAGCCCTAGCGGGAGGGCAGATACGCAGTATTTT. Encoded protein: CASSPSGRADTQYF.

This chain joins TRBV29-1 and TRBJ2-3; D might be TRBD2 (5 bases). The CDR3 runs 14 residues. In germline, CDR1 is SQVTM, CDR2 ANQGSEA. Trimming took off 4 bases at V and 3 bases at J, with 14 bases between the two ends. CDR3 residues: CSVGVGSSTDTQYF. The CDR3 bases are TGCAGCGTTGGTGTGGGGAGTTCTACAGATACGCAGTATTTT.

J is TRBJ1-6 and V is TRBV20-1, with 7 bases fitting TRBD1. The V segment lost 6 bases and the J segment 7 bases; nucleotides outside the gene matches: 6. The CDR3 consists of 13 residues. The germline CDR1 and CDR2 sequences are DFQATT and SNEGSKA (reference sequence). DNA of the CDR3: TGCAGTGCCGCCGGGACAGTGAATTCACCCCTCCACTTT. The encoded protein is CSAAGTVNSPLHF.

This chain connects TRBV2 to TRBJ2-7; 8 bases align to TRBD1. V lost 6 bases, J lost 2 bases, and 3 bases stayed unmatched. Germline CDR1 SNHLY, CDR2 FYNNEI. CDR3 size: 13 residues. This chain's CDR3 is CASRGTGTYEQYF. The CDR3 coding sequence is TGTGCCAGCAGGGGGACAGGTACCTACGAGCAGTACTTC.

This clonotype was detected once. V gene TRBV20-1 combines with J gene TRBJ2-3; 12 bases agree with TRBD2. The CDR3 is 15 residues long. In germline, CDR1 is DFQATT, CDR2 SNEGSKA (reference sequence). V lost 3 bases, J lost 6 bases, and 7 bases stayed unmatched. CDR3 coding DNA: TGCAGTGCTAGTACTAGCGGGGGGCTGCTGGATACGCAGTATTTT. It is translated as CSASTSGGLLDTQYF.

The chain carries TRBV15 and TRBJ1-2; 8 positions match TRBD1. CDR1 and CDR2 from the germline V gene are LNHNV and YYDKDF (reference sequence). V shed 0 bases and J 8 bases; nucleotides not matched to a gene: 5. The length of the CDR3 is 14 residues. CDR3 residues: CATSREAGGRGYTF. The CDR3 DNA reads TGTGCCACCAGCAGAGAGGCAGGGGGCCGAGGCTACACCTTC.

The chain links TRBV10-3 to TRBJ1-2; 9 positions agree with TRBD1. Germline lookup yields CDR1 ENHRY and CDR2 SYGVKD. The CDR3 is 13 residues long. V shed 6 bases and J 9 bases; nucleotides not matched to a gene: 8. The DNA for the CDR3 is TGTGCCATCAGCCTGGGACAGGGCGAAAGCTACACCTTC. Translated: CAISLGQGESYTF.

This clonotype was detected ten times or more. The chain couples TRBV5-8 to TRBJ2-7; D unresolved. Trimming cost V 1 base and J 0 bases, with 8 bases left between them. The CDR3 has 14 residues. Germline CDR1 is SGHTS and CDR2 is YDEGEE. The CDR3 sequence: CASSLWVSSYEQYF. In DNA form, the CDR3 reads TGTGCCAGCAGCTTGTGGGTTAGCTCCTACGAGCAGTACTTC.

V and J are TRBV7-9 and TRBJ1-6; TRBD1 agrees at 7 bases. Losses at the gene ends were 6 bases for V and 2 bases for J; bases not matched to a gene: 4. The CDR3 covers 15 residues. Germline V gene lookup returns CDR1 SEHNR and CDR2 FQNEAQ (reference sequence). The CDR3 loop reads CASSPTGAYNSPLHF. Here the CDR3 DNA reads TGTGCCAGCAGTCCCACAGGGGCCTATAATTCACCCCTCCACTTT.

The gene calls are TRBV20-1 and TRBJ2-7; D is perhaps TRBD1 (6 bases). This CDR3 has 14 amino acids. The ends were cut back, 2 bases at V and 5 bases at J, with 16 bases in the middle. Per germline, CDR1 DFQATT and CDR2 SNEGSKA (reference sequence). The CDR3 DNA reads as TGCAGTGCTAGACGCGTGGGGGCTGTCAACGAGCAGTACTTC. Translating gives CSARRVGAVNEQYF.

The V gene is TRBV6-4, the J gene TRBJ1-1, with D unclear. The V and J ends lost 2 bases and 1 base respectively, with 8 bases between them. The CDR3 spans 14 residues. Per germline, CDR1 MRHNA and CDR2 SNTAGT. The DNA of the CDR3 is TGTGCCAGCAGTGACACCTCAAGGAACACTGAAGCTTTCTTT. This gives the protein CASSDTSRNTEAFF.

The chain uses TRBV25-1 and TRBJ1-6, with D tentatively TRBD1 (5 bases). Trimming removed 6 bases at V and 10 bases at J, with 10 bases between. Germline values: CDR1 MGHDK, CDR2 SYGVNS. CDR3 length equals 12 residues. The CDR3: CASSQGPSPLHF. The DNA for the CDR3 is TGTGCCAGCAGCCAGGGTCCCTCACCCCTCCACTTT.

The chain is built from TRBV7-2 and TRBJ1-1, with D possibly being TRBD1 (6 bases). The CDR3 runs to 14 residues. Trimming removed 6 bases at V and 4 bases at J, with 15 bases between. Germline CDR1 is SGHTA and CDR2 is FQGNSA. The CDR3 region is CASSFDRSGTEAFF. Here the CDR3 DNA reads TGTGCCAGCAGTTTCGACAGGTCGGGCACTGAAGCTTTCTTT.

This clonotype was found a few times. This rearrangement joins TRBV4-2 to TRBJ2-5; D may be TRBD1 (5 bases). Trimming pared 1 base from V and 2 bases from J, leaving 8 bases between. Germline V gene sequence: CDR1 LGHNA, CDR2 YNFKEQ. The CDR3 runs to 14 residues. This chain's CDR3 is CASSQGREQETQYF. For the CDR3, the DNA is TGTGCCAGCAGCCAAGGCAGGGAACAAGAGACCCAGTACTTC.

The rearrangement links TRBV20-1 to TRBJ2-7; 7 nucleotides agree with TRBD1. CDR1 DFQATT and CDR2 SNEGSKA come from the germline V gene (reference sequence). V gave up 1 base and J gave up 0 bases; unmatched junction bases: 6. This CDR3 has 15 amino acids. The CDR3 bases are TGCAGTGCTAGAGGACCGGGACAGACCTCCTACGAGCAGTACTTC. This codes for CSARGPGQTSYEQYF.

The CDR3 DNA follows: TGCGCCAGCAGCTTGGCTGGGCAGCCGCAGTATTTT. Its protein product is CASSLAGQPQYF. The J gene is TRBJ2-3, the V gene TRBV5-1; D not resolved. CDR1 SGHRS and CDR2 YFSETQ come from the germline V gene. The CDR3 length is 12 residues. The V gene lost 0 bases and the J gene lost 10 bases, with 9 bases spanning the gap. Complete variable domain (other parts from reference TRBV5-1 and TRBJ2-3): KAGVTQTPRYLIKTRGQQVTLSCSPISGHRSVSWYQQTPGQGLQFLFEYFSETQRNKGNFPGRFSGRQFSNSRSEMNVSTLELGDSALYLCASSLAGQPQYFGPGTRLTVL.

The chain joins TRBV7-2 to TRBJ2-7; D remains ambiguous. Germline lookup yields CDR1 SGHTA and CDR2 FQGNSA. The CDR3 runs to 14 residues. V was trimmed by 5 bases and J by 1 base, leaving 12 bases between them. The CDR3 nucleotides read TGTGCCAGCAGCGACAATTTCGGGTCCTACGAGCAGTACTTC. The encoded protein is CASSDNFGSYEQYF.

This rearrangement joins TRBV7-9 to TRBJ2-3; D is ambiguous. The CDR3 length is 14 residues. Trimming removed 3 bases at V and 4 bases at J, with 11 bases between. CDR1 SEHNR and CDR2 FQNEAQ come from the germline V gene (reference sequence). The CDR3 nucleotides read TGTGCCAGCAGCTTTCTACCAGTCGCAGATACGCAGTATTTT. It yields the protein CASSFLPVADTQYF.

This clonotype was detected ten times or more. This chain joins TRBV2 and TRBJ2-5, with a possible D match to TRBD1 (6 bases). The CDR3 has 14 amino acids. Germline CDR1 is SNHLY and CDR2 is FYNNEI. The V gene lost 6 bases and the J gene lost 0 bases, with 11 bases spanning the gap. CDR3 residues: CASRGGLYQETQYF. In DNA form, the CDR3 reads TGTGCCAGCAGAGGGGGATTGTACCAAGAGACCCAGTACTTC.

The rearrangement links TRBV7-8 to TRBJ2-5; a weak D match, TRBD2 (7 bases). Per the germline V gene, CDR1 is SGHVS and CDR2 is FQNEAQ. The ends were cut back, 5 bases at V and 9 bases at J, with 16 bases in the middle. The CDR3 spans 13 residues. Written as DNA, the CDR3 is TGTGCCAGCAGCCAAGATATAGGGGGGGCCCAGTACTTC. It codes for CASSQDIGGAQYF.

Comment on this clonotype: At one end the junction does not follow the germline gene, possibly because of a read error. V gene TRBV24-1 combines with J gene TRBJ2-5, with a possible D match to TRBD1 (6 bases). Germline V lookup: CDR1 KGHDR, CDR2 SFDVKD. CDR3 length: 20 amino acids. The CDR3 bases are TGTGCTACCAGTGACCGACCGGGACACCTAAATGAAAGGTACCAAGGGACCCAGTACTTC. Translated: CATSDRPGHLNERYQGTQYF.